Presented here are 5 T cell receptor beta chains from one specimen sequenced in a study of T cell responses to AZD1222 COVID-19 vaccine. TCRdb's copy holds only in-frame clones and misses some; the assay was immunoSEQ multiplex PCR. Counted here are about 200,000 clones, around 88% occurring once; the ten biggest clones make up 7.7%. This specimen was peripheral blood, taken on day 0 of AZD1222 vaccination. The receptors stem from an adult in good health.

The V gene is TRBV29-1, the J gene TRBJ1-1, with 8 bases aligning to TRBD1. CDR3 size: 11 residues. Germline V gene data show CDR1 as SQVTM and CDR2 as ANQGSEA. V dropped 6 bases and J dropped 6; count of bases not matched to a gene: 3. The CDR3 loop reads CSVQGEAEAFF. The CDR3, as DNA: TGCAGCGTACAGGGGGAGGCTGAAGCTTTCTTT.

The chain links TRBV19 to TRBJ2-7; tentatively, D is TRBD2 (5 bases). Germline V lookup: CDR1 LNHDA, CDR2 SQIVND (reference sequence). V lost 4 bases and J lost 2, with 15 bases in between. CDR3 length equals 15 residues. CDR3 in amino acids: CASSTPGKGPYEQYF. CDR3 DNA sequence: TGTGCCAGTAGTACCCCGGGGAAAGGGCCCTACGAGCAGTACTTC. The whole variable domain, filled in from reference TRBV19 and TRBJ2-7, reads DGGITQSPKYLFRKEGQNVTLSCEQNLNHDAMYWYRQDPGQGLRLIYYSQIVNDFQKGDIAEGYSVSREKKESFPLTVTSAQKNPTAFYLCASSTPGKGPYEQYFGPGTRLTVT.

J is TRBJ2-3 and V is TRBV24-1; D may be TRBD1 (6 bases). Germline-derived CDR1 and CDR2 are KGHDR and SFDVKD. Trimming took 3 bases from V and 0 from J, leaving 9 bases between them. The CDR3 covers 15 residues. The CDR3 DNA reads as TGTGCCACCAGTGATAACAGGGATAGCACAGATACGCAGTATTTT. Protein sequence: CATSDNRDSTDTQYF.

J is TRBJ1-6 and V is TRBV5-5, with TRBD1 matching over 8 bases. The CDR3 totals 18 residues. The germline V gene encodes CDR1 SGHKS and CDR2 YYEKEE (reference sequence). V lost 2 bases, J lost 6 bases, and 13 bases stayed unmatched. The CDR3 here is CASSFRGTGPIRNSPLHF. CDR3 in DNA: TGTGCCAGCAGCTTCCGCGGGACAGGCCCAATTCGTAATTCACCCCTCCACTTT.

This rearrangement joins TRBV30 to TRBJ1-1; possibly TRBD1 for D (6 bases). V was trimmed by 8 bases and J by 5 bases, leaving 21 bases between them. Germline CDR1 reads GTSNPN; CDR2 reads SVGIG (reference sequence). The CDR3 runs to 14 residues. The CDR3 DNA follows: TGTGCCCGAGCTGAACTCGGAGGGGGAACTGAAGCTTTCTTT. Translation: CARAELGGGTEAFF.